This T cell receptor (beta chain) was documented in a study of Ad26.COV2.S vaccination and SARS-CoV-2 variants. The CDR3 runs 16 residues. With 4 bases clipped from V and 3 bases from J, the junction kept 10 bases outside the gene matches. The germline gives CDR1 SGHTA, CDR2 FQGTGA. The data were produced by immunoSEQ multiplex PCR, yet TCRdb's version contains in-frame clones alone and is incomplete. Here the sample spans 400,000 to 450,000 clones, roughly 90% being singletons. Indicated treatment: around 19 received Ad26.COV2.S at low or high dose, single or two shots; about 5 received placebo; per-sample allocation not given. Samples came from day 63 after the first vaccine or placebo injection.

The source of this sequence is a person aged 18-65 years who received the Ad26.COV2.S COVID-19 vaccine or a placebo. This rearrangement joins TRBV7-3 to TRBJ2-3; 7 nucleotides agree with TRBD2. This material consisted of peripheral blood, taken in a trial of Ad26.COV2.S vaccine versus placebo. The CDR3 loop reads CASSSYAGVGTDTQYF. In DNA form, the CDR3 reads TGTGCCAGCAGCTCTTATGCGGGAGTAGGGACAGATACGCAGTATTTT.